The 32 T cell receptor beta chains below come from one sample, sequenced in a study of control samples from healthy donors and cancer patients. Measured with immunoSEQ multiplex PCR; TCRdb has only the in-frame clones, and not every one. This table has around 250,000 clones, around 79% appearing once. The sequenced material came from PBMCs. These receptors were collected from a woman aged 55-69 years with lung cancer.

This clone was seen a handful of times. J is TRBJ2-1 and V is TRBV7-3, with 7 bases lining up with TRBD1. Germline CDR1 and CDR2: SGHTA and FQGTGA. Trimming at V came to 5 bases and at J to 0 bases, leaving 4 bases not matched to a gene. This CDR3 region has 15 residues. DNA for the CDR3: TGTGCCAGCAGCATCGGGACAGTCTCCTACAATGAGCAGTTCTTC. Protein product: CASSIGTVSYNEQFF.

The rearrangement joins TRBV27 to TRBJ1-6, with D tentatively TRBD1 (6 bases). V lost 4 bases and J lost 8, with 12 bases in between. The CDR3 has 14 amino acids. The germline gives CDR1 MNHEY, CDR2 SMNVEV (reference sequence). The CDR3 bases are TGTGCCAGCAGTTCCGCGGACAGTTATTCACCCCTCCACTTT. Translation: CASSSADSYSPLHF.

This chain links TRBV4-2 with TRBJ2-3; TRBD1 aligns across 9 bases. V was pared by 0 bases and J by 9 bases, with 7 bases of the junction left unmatched. The CDR3 has 15 amino acids. CDR1 and CDR2 (germline): LGHNA, YNFKEQ. Written as DNA, the CDR3 is TGTGCCAGCAGCCAAGAGCCACAGGGGGCGGGAACGCAGTATTTT. Translating it yields CASSQEPQGAGTQYF.

The V gene is TRBV13, the J gene TRBJ2-7; possibly TRBD1 for D (6 bases). Between the trimmed V and J ends, which lost 5 bases and 4 bases, there was a span of 12 bases. The CDR3 contains 13 residues. Looked up from germline, CDR1 is PRHDT and CDR2 is FYEKMQ (reference sequence). CDR3 DNA: TGTGCCAGCAGCCACCGGGACACTTACGAGCAGTACTTC. Translation: CASSHRDTYEQYF.

The V and J genes are TRBV5-4 and TRBJ2-7; D ambiguous. The CDR3 contains 12 residues. Deletions cut 0 bases from V and 3 bases from J, with 4 bases between. Germline V CDR1 and CDR2: SGHNT, YYREEE (reference sequence). The CDR3 here is CASSLDDYEQYF. The CDR3 region has the DNA TGTGCCAGCAGCTTGGACGACTACGAGCAGTACTTC.

The chain carries TRBV11-2 and TRBJ1-3, with D tentatively TRBD1 (6 bases). The ends were cut back, 4 bases at V and 0 bases at J, with 10 bases in the middle. This CDR3 is 15 amino acids long. CDR1 is SGHAT and CDR2 is FQNNGV in the germline V gene. CDR3 sequence: CASSSQGFSGNTIYF. DNA for the CDR3: TGTGCCAGCAGCTCCCAGGGGTTCTCTGGAAACACCATATATTTT. Drawing the rest from reference TRBV11-2 and TRBJ1-3, the complete variable domain is EAGVAQSPRYKIIEKRQSVAFWCNPISGHATLYWYQQILGQGPKLLIQFQNNGVVDDSQLPKDRFSAERLKGVDSTLKIQPAKLEDSAVYLCASSSQGFSGNTIYFGEGSWLTVV.

V usage is TRBV7-8 and J usage is TRBJ1-4, with 7 bases that match TRBD1. Germline V gives CDR1 SGHVS, CDR2 FQNEAQ. The CDR3 totals 14 residues. The J segment lost 11 bases and the V segment lost 5 bases, leaving 11 bases of the junction unmatched. CDR3 in DNA: TGTGCCAGCAGCCAACGGGACAGTCAATGGAAACTGTTTTTT. Translating it yields CASSQRDSQWKLFF.

The V gene is TRBV5-1, the J gene TRBJ1-2; maybe TRBD1 (5 bases). V dropped 1 base and J dropped 1 base, with 11 bases sitting between them. The germline CDR1 and CDR2 sequences are SGHRS and YFSETQ. This CDR3 spans 15 amino acids. The CDR3 region is CASSLNPQGNYGYTF. The DNA of the CDR3 is TGCGCCAGCAGCTTGAACCCCCAGGGTAACTATGGCTACACCTTC.

The chain has TRBV7-6 and TRBJ1-2; 7 bases agree with TRBD1. This CDR3 comprises 13 residues. Per the germline V gene, CDR1 is SGHVS and CDR2 is FNYEAQ. V lost 5 bases, J lost 4 bases, and 4 bases stayed unmatched. This chain's CDR3 is CASSPTGFYGYTF. In nucleotides, the CDR3 is TGTGCCAGCAGCCCGACAGGGTTCTATGGCTACACCTTC.

This chain joins TRBV11-3 and TRBJ2-7; TRBD1 might be the D (6 bases). V lost 1 base and J 2 bases, leaving 12 bases between the germline ends. The CDR3 has 15 residues. Germline V lookup: CDR1 SGHNT, CDR2 YENEEA. The CDR3 loop reads CASSLGTAKAYEQYF. CDR3 coding DNA: TGTGCCAGCAGCTTAGGGACAGCAAAAGCCTACGAGCAGTACTTC.

In nucleotides, the CDR3 is TGTGCCAGCAGCCCCCTGGCAGGCAGCTCTGGGGCCAACGTCCTGACTTTC. Translating gives CASSPLAGSSGANVLTF. This rearrangement joins TRBV3-1 (or the pseudogene TRBV3-2) to TRBJ2-6, with no clear D. The CDR3 sequence is 17 residues long. V lost 4 bases and J lost 0, with 13 bases in between. CDR1 LGHDT and CDR2 YNNKEL come from the germline V gene (reference sequence).

The chain combines TRBV7-9 with TRBJ1-1; D perhaps matches TRBD1 (5 bases). CDR3 length equals 14 residues. V was pared by 5 bases and J by 3 bases, with 13 bases between. Germline values: CDR1 SEHNR, CDR2 FQNEAQ (reference sequence). CDR3 coding DNA: TGTGCCAGCAGCCCGCCCGGGGGGTACACTGAAGCTTTCTTT. This gives the protein CASSPPGGYTEAFF.

The genes are TRBV7-9 and TRBJ2-5; 8 bases agree with TRBD2. This CDR3 has 15 residues. V dropped 5 bases and J dropped 4; count of bases not matched to a gene: 9. Germline loops: CDR1 SEHNR, CDR2 FQNEAQ (reference sequence). CDR3 sequence: CASSGGTGGRETQYF. The CDR3 coding sequence is TGTGCCAGCAGCGGGGGAACGGGGGGGCGAGAGACCCAGTACTTC.

V gene TRBV28 combines with J gene TRBJ1-2, with D possibly matching TRBD1 (5 bases). The germline CDR1 and CDR2 sequences are MDHEN and SYDVKM. V dropped 8 bases and J dropped 4 bases, with 20 bases sitting between them. CDR3 length: 15 amino acids. In nucleotides, the CDR3 is TGTGCCAGCGGAACTACAGGTTCCAGCCTCTATGGCTACACCTTC. This sequence encodes CASGTTGSSLYGYTF.

The chain carries TRBV7-9 and TRBJ1-4, with no clear D. V dropped 1 base and J dropped 0 bases, with 6 bases sitting between them. Germline V gene data show CDR1 as SEHNR and CDR2 as FQNEAQ (reference sequence). CDR3 size: 15 residues. The CDR3 coding sequence is TGTGCCAGCAGCTTAGGGAGGGCAACTAATGAAAAACTGTTTTTT. Encoded protein: CASSLGRATNEKLFF. Variable domain in full (rest from reference TRBV7-9 and TRBJ1-4): DTGVSQNPRHKITKRGQNVTFRCDPISEHNRLYWYRQTLGQGPEFLTYFQNEAQLEKSRLLSDRFSAERPKGSFSTLEIQRTEQGDSAMYLCASSLGRATNEKLFFGSGTQLSVL.

The CDR3 here is CASRLSGTYTGELFF. DNA for the CDR3: TGTGCCAGCAGACTCAGCGGGACGTACACCGGGGAGCTGTTTTTT. The chain has TRBV6-5 and TRBJ2-2, with 7 bases lining up with TRBD2. Germline CDR1 MNHEY, CDR2 SVGAGI. The V and J ends lost 6 bases and 3 bases, in that order; junction bases with no gene match: 7. This CDR3 is built from 15 residues.

The chain couples TRBV3-1 (or the pseudogene TRBV3-2) to TRBJ2-7; D not certain. The length of the CDR3 is 11 residues. The germline gives CDR1 LGHDT, CDR2 YNNKEL (reference sequence). The V and J ends lost 9 bases and 6 bases respectively, with 12 bases between them. The CDR3 sequence is CASGALGEQYF. CDR3 nucleotides: TGTGCCAGTGGCGCTTTGGGCGAGCAGTACTTC.

The chain employs TRBV19 and TRBJ2-1; 10 positions agree with TRBD2. V dropped 3 bases and J dropped 1; count of bases not matched to a gene: 0. Germline loops: CDR1 LNHDA, CDR2 SQIVND (reference sequence). The CDR3 covers 15 residues. The CDR3 loop reads CASSMTSGSYNEQFF. The CDR3 DNA follows: TGTGCCAGTAGTATGACTAGCGGGTCCTACAATGAGCAGTTCTTC.

The rearrangement uses TRBV9 and TRBJ1-1; D is ambiguous. Per germline, CDR1 SGDLS and CDR2 YYNGEE. V lost 4 bases to trimming and J lost 6 bases, with 13 bases between them. There are 13 residues in the CDR3. The DNA for the CDR3 is TGTGCCAGCAGCCTCCTTGAGATCTCTGAAGCTTTCTTT. Translation gives CASSLLEISEAFF.

CDR3 in DNA: TGTGCCAGCAGCCAAGATTTAGAGACAGGGGGGGCCGGGGAGCTGTTTTTT. Encoded protein: CASSQDLETGGAGELFF. This sequence joins TRBV4-2 and TRBJ2-2; 9 positions agree with TRBD1. Trimming cost V 0 bases and J 6 bases; bases outside gene matches: 8. Germline V gene lookup returns CDR1 LGHNA and CDR2 YNFKEQ. The CDR3 runs 17 residues.

Points on this clone: The same CDR3 can be traced to other DNA sequences in this sample. The CDR3 sequence: CASSLTSTDTQYF. In nucleotides, the CDR3 is TGCGCCAGCAGCTTGACTAGCACAGATACGCAGTATTTT. The V gene is TRBV5-1, the J gene TRBJ2-3; D gene ambiguous. The CDR3 runs to 13 residues. Germline values: CDR1 SGHRS, CDR2 YFSETQ. V was cut by 1 base and J by 0 bases, with 3 bases left in between.

This clone has only a few counts. The chain uses TRBV14 and TRBJ1-1; D remains unclear. The CDR3 covers 15 residues. V lost 5 bases, J lost 5 bases, and 18 bases lay in between. Germline V lookup: CDR1 SGHDN, CDR2 FVKESK. The CDR3 loop reads CASSYTRSVGTEAFF. The DNA for the CDR3 is TGTGCCAGCAGCTACACTCGGTCGGTCGGGACTGAAGCTTTCTTT. Full variable domain (rest looked up from reference TRBV14 and TRBJ1-1): EAGVTQFPSHSVIEKGQTVTLRCDPISGHDNLYWYRRVMGKEIKFLLHFVKESKQDESGMPNNRFLAERTGGTYSTLKVQPAELEDSGVYFCASSYTRSVGTEAFFGQGTRLTVV.

For this clone: The junction differs from germline at one of its ends, possibly a read error. This rearrangement joins TRBV5-1 to TRBJ2-1; 8 nucleotides agree with TRBD2. CDR1 SGHRS and CDR2 YFSETQ come from the germline V gene. The CDR3 sequence is 15 residues long. Here the CDR3 reads CARSGGRGGNNEQFF. CDR3 DNA sequence: TGCGCCCGCAGCGGGGGCCGGGGGGGAAACAATGAGCAGTTCTTC. Full variable domain (outside the CDR3, taken from reference TRBV5-1 and TRBJ2-1): KAGVTQTPRYLIKTRGQQVTLSCSPISGHRSVSWYQQTPGQGLQFLFEYFSETQRNKGNFPGRFSGRQFSNSRSEMNVSTLELGDSALYLCARSGGRGGNNEQFFGPGTRLTVL.

The chain couples TRBV6-6 to TRBJ1-1; perhaps TRBD1 as D (6 bases). The length of the CDR3 is 13 residues. Trimming took 6 bases from V and 10 from J, leaving 18 bases between them. Germline CDR1 reads MNHNY; CDR2 reads SVGAGI (reference sequence). The CDR3 DNA is TGTGCCAGCAGCGAGGGGGATTTGAGAGGAGCTTTCTTT. Encoded protein: CASSEGDLRGAFF.

The chain recombines TRBV30 with TRBJ1-4; 7 nucleotides line up with TRBD1. CDR3 length: 13 residues. Germline V gene data show CDR1 as GTSNPN and CDR2 as SVGIG (reference sequence). The V segment lost 2 bases and the J segment 8 bases; nucleotides outside the gene matches: 5. DNA for the CDR3: TGTGCCTGGAGTATGCAGGGGGGGGAAAAACTGTTTTTT. This codes for CAWSMQGGEKLFF.

The chain has TRBV2 and TRBJ1-2; D might be TRBD1 (6 bases). The CDR3 totals 13 residues. CDR1 is SNHLY, CDR2 FYNNEI, per germline. Trimming pared 6 bases from V and 2 bases from J, leaving 10 bases between. In DNA form, the CDR3 reads TGTGCCAGCAGCTACAGGGAAAACTATGGCTACACCTTC. This translates into CASSYRENYGYTF.

This clone appeared a single time. For the CDR3, the DNA is TGTGCCAGCAGCCCCCGGGACACAGTCGCCTACGAGCAGTACTTC. Translation: CASSPRDTVAYEQYF. The rearrangement links TRBV6-5 to TRBJ2-7, with a tentative D call TRBD1 (6 bases). V shed 6 bases and J shed 2 bases, with 17 bases lying between them. CDR3 length: 15 amino acids. CDR1 MNHEY and CDR2 SVGAGI come from the germline V gene.

The gene calls are TRBV20-1 and TRBJ1-3; D remains unclear. Trimming removed 5 bases at V and 5 bases at J, with 7 bases between. CDR3 length: 11 residues. Germline V lookup: CDR1 DFQATT, CDR2 SNEGSKA (reference sequence). The CDR3 sequence is CSAPDRNTIYF. The CDR3 DNA sequence: TGCAGTGCTCCTGACAGAAACACCATATATTTT.

The V call is TRBV30, the J call TRBJ2-1, with D unresolved. From germline, CDR1 is GTSNPN and CDR2 SVGIG (reference sequence). This CDR3 has 15 residues. The V and J ends lost 3 bases and 1 base respectively, with 13 bases between them. The CDR3 sequence: CAWRRATSSYNEQFF. The CDR3 nucleotides are TGTGCCTGGAGACGGGCTACCTCGTCCTACAATGAGCAGTTCTTC.

The gene calls are TRBV27 and TRBJ2-3, with TRBD1 matching over 9 bases. Germline assignment: CDR1 MNHEY and CDR2 SMNVEV (reference sequence). The V gene end was trimmed by 4 bases and the J gene end by 0 bases; junction bases not matched to a gene: 8. The CDR3 runs 17 residues. The CDR3 region is CASSSTPGTGSTDTQYF. For the CDR3, the DNA is TGTGCCAGCAGTTCCACCCCCGGGACAGGGAGCACAGATACGCAGTATTTT.

The rearrangement uses TRBV5-1 and TRBJ2-5; D remains ambiguous. The germline V gene encodes CDR1 SGHRS and CDR2 YFSETQ. CDR3 length: 13 amino acids. The V end was cut by 1 base, the J end by 5 bases, with 9 bases between. CDR3 region: CASSLNHPETQYF. The CDR3 DNA reads TGCGCCAGCAGCTTGAACCACCCTGAGACCCAGTACTTC.

This chain uses TRBV19 with TRBJ2-3; D unclear. CDR3 length equals 13 residues. V gave up 6 bases and J gave up 0 bases, with 7 bases separating them. Germline CDR1 and CDR2: LNHDA and SQIVND (reference sequence). The CDR3 loop reads CASSRASTDTQYF. As DNA, the CDR3 is TGTGCCAGTAGCCGAGCTAGCACAGATACGCAGTATTTT. Looking up the rest from reference TRBV19 and TRBJ2-3 gives the full variable domain: DGGITQSPKYLFRKEGQNVTLSCEQNLNHDAMYWYRQDPGQGLRLIYYSQIVNDFQKGDIAEGYSVSREKKESFPLTVTSAQKNPTAFYLCASSRASTDTQYFGPGTRLTVL.